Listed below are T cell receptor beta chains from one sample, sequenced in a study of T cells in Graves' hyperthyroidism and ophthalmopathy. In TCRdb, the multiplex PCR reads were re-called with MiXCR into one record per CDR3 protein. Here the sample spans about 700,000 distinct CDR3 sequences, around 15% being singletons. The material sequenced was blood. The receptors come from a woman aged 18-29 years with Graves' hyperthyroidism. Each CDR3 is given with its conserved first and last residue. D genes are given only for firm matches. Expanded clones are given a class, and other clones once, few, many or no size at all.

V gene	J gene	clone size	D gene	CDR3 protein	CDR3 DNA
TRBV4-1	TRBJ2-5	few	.	CASSQVALWGETQYF	TGCGCCAGCAGCCAGGTGGCACTGTGGGGCGAGACCCAGTACTTC
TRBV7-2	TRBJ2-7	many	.	CASTPPGTRARYEQYF	TGTGCCAGCACCCCCCCCGGGACCCGAGCTAGGTACGAGCAGTACTTC
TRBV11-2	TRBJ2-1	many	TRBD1	CASISRHTGVPYNEQFF	TGTGCCAGCATCTCCCGCCACACAGGGGTACCCTACAATGAGCAGTTCTTC
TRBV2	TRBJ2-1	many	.	CASSGALRGTYNEQFF	TGTGCCAGCAGTGGGGCACTGAGGGGGACCTACAATGAGCAGTTCTTC
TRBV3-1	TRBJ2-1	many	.	CASSRVAPDEQFF	TGTGCCAGCAGCCGAGTGGCCCCGGATGAGCAGTTCTTC
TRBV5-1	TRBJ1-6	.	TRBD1	CASSGTGQIPLHF	TGCGCCAGCAGCGGAACGGGACAGATACCCCTCCACTTT
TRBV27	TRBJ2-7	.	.	CARASYEQYF	TGTGCCAGGGCCTCCTACGAGCAGTACTTC
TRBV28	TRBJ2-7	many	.	CASSFVLTVRLKLGYEQYF	TGTGCCAGCAGTTTCGTTCTGACGGTCAGACTGAAACTCGGGTACGAGCAGTACTTC
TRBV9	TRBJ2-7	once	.	CASSQEVSYNEQYF	TGTGCCAGCAGCCAGGAGGTTAGCTACAATGAGCAGTACTTC
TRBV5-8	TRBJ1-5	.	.	CASSLGTGEQPQHF	TGTGCCAGCAGCTTGGGAACCGGTGAACAGCCCCAGCATTTT
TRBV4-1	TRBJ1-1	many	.	CASSHPLYEGRTEAFF	TGCGCCAGCAGCCACCCCTTGTATGAGGGGAGGACTGAAGCTTTCTTT
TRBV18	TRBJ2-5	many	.	CASSRPQETQYF	TGTGCCAGCTCACGGCCCCAGGAGACCCAGTACTTC
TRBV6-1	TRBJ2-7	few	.	CASTRGGLSGAYEQYF	TGTGCCAGCACCAGGGGGGGACTTAGCGGGGCCTACGAGCAGTACTTC
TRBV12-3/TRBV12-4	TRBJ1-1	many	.	CASSPTSGFTEAFF	TGTGCCAGCAGTCCTACCTCGGGGTTCACTGAAGCTTTCTTT
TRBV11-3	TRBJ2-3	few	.	CASRGPGADTQYF	TGTGCCAGCCGGGGCCCCGGAGCAGATACGCAGTATTTT
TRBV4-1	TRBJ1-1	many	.	CASSQVYDTEAFF	TGCGCCAGCAGCCAAGTATACGACACTGAAGCTTTCTTT
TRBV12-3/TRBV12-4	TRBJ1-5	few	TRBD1	CASSAGQGVQPQHF	TGTGCCAGCAGTGCGGGACAGGGGGTTCAGCCCCAGCATTTT
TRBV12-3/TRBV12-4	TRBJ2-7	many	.	CASSLTPPPSEQYF	TGTGCCAGCAGTTTAACGCCCCCACCGAGTGAGCAGTACTTC
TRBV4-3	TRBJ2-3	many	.	CASSQAVMAGDTQYF	TGCGCCAGCAGCCAAGCTGTCATGGCCGGGGATACGCAGTATTTT
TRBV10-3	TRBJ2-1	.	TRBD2	CAISGLAGGPGNEQFF	TGTGCCATCAGCGGACTAGCGGGAGGGCCCGGCAATGAGCAGTTCTTC
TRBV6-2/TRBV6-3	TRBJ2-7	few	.	CASSYSSASSAGYEQYF	TGTGCCAGCAGTTACTCCTCGGCCAGCAGCGCAGGCTACGAGCAGTACTTC
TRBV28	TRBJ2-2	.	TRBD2	CASSLCWGLAGGPYPTGELFF	TGTGCCAGCAGTTTATGTTGGGGACTAGCGGGAGGCCCCTACCCCACCGGGGAGCTGTTTTTT
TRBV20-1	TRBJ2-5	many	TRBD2	CSATPRRGKAETQYF	TGCAGTGCTACCCCCCGGCGGGGGAAGGCAGAGACCCAGTACTTC
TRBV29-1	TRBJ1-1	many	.	CSVESTGSQWDAEAFF	TGCAGCGTTGAATCAACCGGGTCTCAATGGGACGCTGAAGCTTTCTTT
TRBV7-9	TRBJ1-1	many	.	CASSPPTANTEAFF	TGTGCCAGCAGCCCACCGACGGCGAACACTGAAGCTTTCTTT
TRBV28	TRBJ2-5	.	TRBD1	CASSLRLGDREETQYF	TGTGCCAGCAGTTTGAGGTTAGGAGACAGGGAAGAGACCCAGTACTTC
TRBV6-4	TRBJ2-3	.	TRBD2	CASSSASGSMDTQYF	TGTGCCAGCAGTTCTGCTAGCGGGAGTATGGATACGCAGTATTTT
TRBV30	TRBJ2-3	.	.	CAWSFSGAPDTQYF	TGTGCCTGGAGTTTTTCCGGGGCCCCAGATACGCAGTATTTT
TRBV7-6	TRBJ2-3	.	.	CASSLTGGLLSSTDTQYF	TGTGCCAGCAGCTTAACAGGGGGACTATTATCTAGCACAGATACGCAGTATTTT